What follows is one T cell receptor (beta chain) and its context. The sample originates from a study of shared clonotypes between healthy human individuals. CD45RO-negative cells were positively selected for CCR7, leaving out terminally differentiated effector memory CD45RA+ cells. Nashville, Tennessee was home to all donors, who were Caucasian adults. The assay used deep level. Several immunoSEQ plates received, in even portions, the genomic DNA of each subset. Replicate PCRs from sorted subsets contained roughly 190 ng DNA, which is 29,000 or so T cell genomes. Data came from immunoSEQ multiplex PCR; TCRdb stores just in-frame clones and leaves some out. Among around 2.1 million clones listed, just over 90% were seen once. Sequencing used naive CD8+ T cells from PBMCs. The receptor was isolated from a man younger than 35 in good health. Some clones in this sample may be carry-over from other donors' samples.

This chain's CDR3 is CASSLSPGWGPLLSYNEQFF. CDR3 DNA: TGTGCCAGCAGCTTATCCCCGGGGTGGGGGCCCTTGCTATCCTACAATGAGCAGTTCTTC. This chain uses TRBV7-3 with TRBJ2-1, with D possibly being TRBD1 (6 bases). In germline, CDR1 is SGHTA, CDR2 FQGTGA. V was clipped by 2 bases and J by 1 base, with 24 bases between them. The CDR3 is 20 residues long.